This T cell receptor (beta chain) was recorded in a study of blood T cells in healthy people across ages. For the study at large: The template switching approach captured approximately one barcoded beta molecule for every two T cells.

At least 5.5 micrograms of total RNA were extracted per sample. A second PCR, run for roughly 7 to 12 cycles, used a sample-barcoded 5' primer plus a J-beta primer mix. MiXCR, run by TCRdb on the 5' RACE reads, gives a single entry per CDR3 protein. The table lists hundreds of thousands of distinct CDR3 sequences, approximately 44% of them singletons, with around 18% in the top ten. Sequencing used blood. This clonotype was obtained from a man in his sixties in good health.

CDR3 nucleotide sequence: TGTGCCAGCAGCTTCGGGACAGGGAATACAGATACGCAGTATTTT. Translated: CASSFGTGNTDTQYF. The J gene is TRBJ2-3, the V gene TRBV5-7, with 9 nucleotides matching TRBD1. TRBV5-7 is filed as an ORF, its function uncertain. V trimming: 2 bases; J trimming: 3 bases; junction bases outside the gene matches: 4. This CDR3 region has 15 residues.